This TCR beta chain was profiled in a study of PD-1 blockade in mismatch repair-deficient tumors. Study-wide context: Patients had approximately 13 mismatch repair-deficient cancer types, all previously treated and progressing.

Study results and limitations: Tumor-resident clones, often absent from pretreatment blood, expanded after pembrolizumab and then contracted.

All patients were mismatch repair deficient, assessed by either PCR or immunohistochemistry. TCRs were sequenced from a few patients responding to pembrolizumab. Measured with immunoSEQ multiplex PCR; TCRdb has only the in-frame clones, and not every one. In the table there are around 17,000 clones, 75% to 90% of which are singletons. On this clone itself: Its target is unknown.

Specimen: PBMCs, collected less than 25 weeks after starting pembrolizumab. The TCR comes from an adult with mismatch repair-deficient cancer.

CDR3 sequence: CASSTTGTAETQYF. In DNA form, the CDR3 reads TGTGCCAGCAGTACGACAGGGACGGCAGAGACCCAGTACTTC. This chain uses TRBV6-6 with TRBJ2-5; 7 bases map to TRBD1. The germline V gene has CDR1 MNHNY and CDR2 SVGAGI (reference sequence). This CDR3 is 14 amino acids long. V shed 5 bases and J 4 bases; nucleotides not matched to a gene: 7.